A selection of T cell receptor beta chains follows, all from one sample in a study of Ad26.COV2.S vaccination and SARS-CoV-2 variants. Profiled with immunoSEQ multiplex PCR; TCRdb holds only in-frame clones, not every one. The table records just under 250,000 clones, approximately 88% of them present only once. The material was peripheral blood, obtained in a trial of Ad26.COV2.S vaccine versus placebo. The receptors derive from a person between 18 and 60 years old who received the Ad26.COV2.S COVID-19 vaccine or a placebo. Both conserved end residues are part of each CDR3. The order of the fields is D gene, V gene, clone size, CDR3 protein. D genes are given only for firm matches. Clone size is not always given. Where it is, it says once, few, many or a class for expanded clones.

D gene: .
V gene: TRBV5-1
clone size: .
CDR3 protein: CASSLSGQRSTDTQYF

D gene: .
V gene: TRBV20-1
clone size: .
CDR3 protein: CSASSVLSTDTQYF

D gene: .
V gene: TRBV6-2/TRBV6-3
clone size: .
CDR3 protein: CASSYSGRDLYGYTF

D gene: .
V gene: TRBV6-1
clone size: .
CDR3 protein: CASSEPGNYGYTF

D gene: .
V gene: TRBV28
clone size: once
CDR3 protein: CASSFNSAGETQYF

D gene: .
V gene: TRBV2
clone size: .
CDR3 protein: CASSGVRGGEKLFF

D gene: .
V gene: TRBV9
clone size: .
CDR3 protein: CASSPLDYGGGYTF

D gene: .
V gene: TRBV7-3
clone size: .
CDR3 protein: CASSPYTGELFF

D gene: .
V gene: TRBV6-5
clone size: .
CDR3 protein: CASSYSQGGKGTQYF

D gene: .
V gene: TRBV20-1
clone size: .
CDR3 protein: CSASNRGTESSYNEQFF

D gene: TRBD1
V gene: TRBV18
clone size: .
CDR3 protein: CASCYWTGNEQYF

D gene: .
V gene: TRBV6-5
clone size: once
CDR3 protein: CASARAASYEQYF

D gene: .
V gene: TRBV6-1
clone size: .
CDR3 protein: CASSAPSGTGAGTQYF

D gene: TRBD2
V gene: TRBV15
clone size: .
CDR3 protein: CATSKPGLAGEAYF

D gene: .
V gene: TRBV27
clone size: .
CDR3 protein: CASSFTDGSTGELFF

D gene: TRBD1
V gene: TRBV10-3
clone size: .
CDR3 protein: CAISDSGGYNEQFF

D gene: TRBD2
V gene: TRBV15
clone size: once
CDR3 protein: CATSRVLAGYYNEQFF

D gene: TRBD2
V gene: TRBV3-1/TRBV3-2
clone size: once
CDR3 protein: CASSSTTSGMGNEQFF

D gene: .
V gene: TRBV11-3
clone size: .
CDR3 protein: CASSLDEGRRPNNEQFF

D gene: TRBD1
V gene: TRBV13
clone size: .
CDR3 protein: CASSLGQGADGYTF

D gene: .
V gene: TRBV10-3
clone size: .
CDR3 protein: CAISESKWDGYTF

D gene: .
V gene: TRBV2
clone size: .
CDR3 protein: CASKEGRLPQQETQYF

D gene: .
V gene: TRBV19
clone size: .
CDR3 protein: CASEGKGTEAFF

D gene: .
V gene: TRBV21-1
clone size: .
CDR3 protein: CASIGGRGNSPLHF

D gene: .
V gene: TRBV7-8
clone size: .
CDR3 protein: CASSRGSGAGNQPQHF

D gene: .
V gene: TRBV30
clone size: .
CDR3 protein: CAWSWGSGNEQYF

D gene: .
V gene: TRBV7-6
clone size: .
CDR3 protein: CASSLGIADTGELFF

D gene: .
V gene: TRBV28
clone size: .
CDR3 protein: CASSRGGLHSYEQYF

D gene: .
V gene: TRBV2
clone size: .
CDR3 protein: CASPGTLRGYGYTF

D gene: TRBD1
V gene: TRBV27
clone size: .
CDR3 protein: CASTPTGVWGTEAFF

D gene: TRBD1
V gene: TRBV4-1
clone size: .
CDR3 protein: CASSHPPMTGGDTEAFF

D gene: TRBD1
V gene: TRBV9
clone size: .
CDR3 protein: CASSAGDRGPYEQYF

D gene: TRBD2
V gene: TRBV6-5
clone size: once
CDR3 protein: CASSKLAGGYEQYF

D gene: TRBD2
V gene: TRBV11-3
clone size: .
CDR3 protein: CASSLTGRAGETQYF

D gene: .
V gene: TRBV21-1
clone size: .
CDR3 protein: CASSRPRELFF

D gene: .
V gene: TRBV27
clone size: .
CDR3 protein: CASKAGNSKGYTF

D gene: TRBD2
V gene: TRBV6-5
clone size: once
CDR3 protein: CASSRLAGASYEQYF

D gene: .
V gene: TRBV10-1
clone size: .
CDR3 protein: CASTNRNTGELFF

D gene: TRBD2
V gene: TRBV7-8
clone size: .
CDR3 protein: CASSPNHPGTNYEQYF

D gene: .
V gene: TRBV4-3
clone size: .
CDR3 protein: CASSQVGELFF

D gene: .
V gene: TRBV19
clone size: .
CDR3 protein: CASSMTSRALNTEAFF

D gene: .
V gene: TRBV27
clone size: .
CDR3 protein: CASSLETSRPDTQYF

D gene: TRBD2
V gene: TRBV18
clone size: .
CDR3 protein: CASSRIGLAGASDYETQYF

D gene: TRBD1
V gene: TRBV7-3
clone size: .
CDR3 protein: CASGQGANTEAFF

D gene: .
V gene: TRBV6-5
clone size: few
CDR3 protein: CASTERGWGSYEQYF

D gene: TRBD2
V gene: TRBV27
clone size: once
CDR3 protein: CASLAGGLNNEQFF

D gene: .
V gene: TRBV28
clone size: .
CDR3 protein: CASNRAAAGELFF